The present entry profiles one TCR beta chain with its context. Its antigen is still unknown. One entry per CDR3 protein, called by TCRdb with MiXCR from the reads. There are fewer than 200,000 distinct CDR3 sequences in the sample; about 20% occur only once, and approximately 2.9% lies in the top ten. V was trimmed by 3 bases and J by 3 bases, leaving 12 bases between them. This CDR3 is 14 amino acids long. This sample was included in a study of T cell repertoires in cytomegalovirus infection. In the study overall: In public TCR beta signatures, there were indications of both CMV infection and matching HLA type. Whole-study findings and limits: Public TCR beta family frequency separated CMV-and-HLA carriers, including in an independent cohort. Clonotypes of TCR beta that were HLA-C-restricted and CMV-specific dominated the ex vivo response.

The rearrangement uses TRBV12-3 or TRBV12-4 and TRBJ2-7; weak D call: TRBD1 (6 bases). The sequence was obtained from a human donor in good health (CMV status not recorded). Some clones in this sample may be carry-over from other donors' samples. Input material: PBMCs. The CDR3 nucleotides read TGTGCCAGCAGTTTCCGGGACATCCTCTACGAGCAGTACTTC. Its translation: CASSFRDILYEQYF.